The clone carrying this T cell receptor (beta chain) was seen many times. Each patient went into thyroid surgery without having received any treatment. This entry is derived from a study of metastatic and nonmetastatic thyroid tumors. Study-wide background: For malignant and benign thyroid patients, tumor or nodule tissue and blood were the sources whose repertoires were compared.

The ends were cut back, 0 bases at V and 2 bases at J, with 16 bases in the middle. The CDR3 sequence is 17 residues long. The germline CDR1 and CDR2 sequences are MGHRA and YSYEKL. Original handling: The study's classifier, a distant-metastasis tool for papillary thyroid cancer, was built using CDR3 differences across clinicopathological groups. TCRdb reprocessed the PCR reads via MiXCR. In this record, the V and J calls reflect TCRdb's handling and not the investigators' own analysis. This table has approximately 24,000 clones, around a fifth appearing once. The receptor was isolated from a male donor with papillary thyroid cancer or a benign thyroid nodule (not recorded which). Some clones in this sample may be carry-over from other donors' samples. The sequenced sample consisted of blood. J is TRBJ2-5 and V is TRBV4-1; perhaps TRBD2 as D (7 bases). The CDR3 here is CASSQEAAGRGQETQYF. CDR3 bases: TGCGCCAGCAGCCAAGAGGCAGCGGGGAGGGGGCAAGAGACCCAGTACTTC.